This T cell receptor (beta chain) comes out of a study of cytomegalovirus exposure and HLA in healthy donors. General study results and limits: According to a subsequent analysis, TCR clusters from the first cohort were inclined to appear together in the 100 to 150 validation repertoires. The study labeled 150 to 200 TCR beta chains cytomegalovirus-associated. Reports described diagnosis of cytomegalovirus status by the classifier as highly specific and sensitive.

Looked up from germline, CDR1 is SGHDT and CDR2 is YYEEEE. This CDR3 is built from 14 residues. With 5 bases clipped from V and 6 bases from J, the junction kept 5 bases outside the gene matches. TCRdb keeps only in-frame clones here, not all; method: immunoSEQ multiplex PCR. Here the sample spans about 150,000 clones, about 80% being singletons. As for this clone: Antigen: not known.

The V and J genes are TRBV5-6 and TRBJ1-2; 12 bases agree with TRBD1. The sample was PBMCs. The source of this sequence is a young man in good health and CMV-seropositive. CDR3 residues: CASSFWDRGHGYTF. In nucleotides, the CDR3 is TGTGCCAGCAGTTTCTGGGACAGGGGGCATGGCTACACCTTC.